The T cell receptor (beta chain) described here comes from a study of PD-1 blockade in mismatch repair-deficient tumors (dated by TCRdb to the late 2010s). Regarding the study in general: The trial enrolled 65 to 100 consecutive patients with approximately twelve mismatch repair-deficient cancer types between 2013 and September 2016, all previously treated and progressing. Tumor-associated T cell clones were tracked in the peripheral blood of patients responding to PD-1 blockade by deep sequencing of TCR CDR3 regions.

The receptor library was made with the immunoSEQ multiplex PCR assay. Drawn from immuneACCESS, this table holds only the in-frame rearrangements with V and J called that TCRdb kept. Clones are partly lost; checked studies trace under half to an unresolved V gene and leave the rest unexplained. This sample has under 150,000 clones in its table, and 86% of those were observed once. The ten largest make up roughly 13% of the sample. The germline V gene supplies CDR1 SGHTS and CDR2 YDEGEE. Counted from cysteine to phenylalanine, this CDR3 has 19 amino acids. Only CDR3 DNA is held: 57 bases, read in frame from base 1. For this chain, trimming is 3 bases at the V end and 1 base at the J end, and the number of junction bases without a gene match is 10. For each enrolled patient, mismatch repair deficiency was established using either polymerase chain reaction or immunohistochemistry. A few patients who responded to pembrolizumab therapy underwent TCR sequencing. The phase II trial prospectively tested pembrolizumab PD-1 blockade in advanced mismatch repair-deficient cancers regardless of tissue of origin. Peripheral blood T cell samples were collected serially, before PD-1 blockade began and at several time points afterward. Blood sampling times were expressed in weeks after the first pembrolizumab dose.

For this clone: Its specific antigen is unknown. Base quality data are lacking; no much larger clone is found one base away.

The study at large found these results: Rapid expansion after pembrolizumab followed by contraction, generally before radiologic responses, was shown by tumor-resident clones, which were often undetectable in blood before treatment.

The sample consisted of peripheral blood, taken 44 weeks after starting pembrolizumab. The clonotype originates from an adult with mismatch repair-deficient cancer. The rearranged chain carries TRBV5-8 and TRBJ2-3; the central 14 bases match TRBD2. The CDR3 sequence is CASSSTGTSGSWGTDTQYF. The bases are TGTGCCAGCAGCTCAACCGGGACTAGCGGGAGCTGGGGCACAGATACGCAGTATTTT.